The 24 T cell receptor beta chains listed next were all sequenced from one sample in a study of T cell repertoires in cytomegalovirus infection. MiXCR, run by TCRdb on the reads, gives a single entry per CDR3 protein. This sample carries about 360,000 distinct CDR3 sequences, around 18% of them seen once, and the ten largest clones take roughly 9%. Sequencing input: PBMCs. The receptors stem from a human donor in good health (CMV status not recorded). Some clones in this sample may be carry-over from other donors' samples.

This clonotype has more than one count but fewer than ten. V usage is TRBV7-6 and J usage is TRBJ2-1, with TRBD2 identical over 13 bases. Germline V lookup: CDR1 SGHVS, CDR2 FNYEAQ. V shed 2 bases and J 5 bases; nucleotides not matched to a gene: 6. The CDR3 spans 17 residues. The CDR3 sequence is CASSLSGLAGTNNEQFF. Written as DNA, the CDR3 is TGTGCCAGCAGCTTATCGGGACTAGCGGGGACCAACAATGAGCAGTTCTTC.

In its sample, this clonotype was seen many times. The gene calls are TRBV7-2 and TRBJ1-1; no reliable D call. Per the germline V gene, CDR1 is SGHTA and CDR2 is FQGNSA. V was pared by 7 bases and J by 5 bases, with 11 bases between. The CDR3 has 12 residues. CDR3 nucleotide sequence: TGTGCCAGCACCTTCGGTAGGACTGAAGCTTTCTTT. It yields the protein CASTFGRTEAFF.

This clonotype was detected a few times. The V call is TRBV10-2, the J call TRBJ2-7; D perhaps matches TRBD2 (5 bases). The V end lost 4 bases, the J end lost 6 bases, and 10 bases lay between the germline ends. The CDR3 length is 12 residues. The germline V gene has CDR1 WSHSY and CDR2 SAAADI. CDR3 DNA: TGCGCCAGCAGTGTGGGCCGGGGCGAGCAGTACTTC. Encoded protein: CASSVGRGEQYF.

This clonotype showed up just a few times. The chain has TRBV19 and TRBJ2-5, with 11 bases aligning to TRBD2. The CDR3 sequence is 16 residues long. Germline CDR1 and CDR2: LNHDA and SQIVND (reference sequence). V gave up 6 bases and J gave up 3 bases; unmatched junction bases: 9. The CDR3 sequence: CASSGLAGLREETQYF. CDR3 in DNA: TGTGCCAGTAGCGGACTAGCGGGTCTTAGAGAAGAGACCCAGTACTTC.

This clonotype was seen a handful of times. The V gene is TRBV20-1, the J gene TRBJ1-6; 7 bases line up with TRBD1. V dropped 6 bases and J dropped 4; count of bases not matched to a gene: 9. Germline CDR1 is DFQATT and CDR2 is SNEGSKA (reference sequence). This CDR3 has 15 residues. CDR3 DNA: TGCAGTGCACAGGACAGGTTCCATTATAATTCACCCCTCCACTTT. As protein: CSAQDRFHYNSPLHF.

The V gene is TRBV5-1, the J gene TRBJ1-1; D gene unclear. Looked up from germline, CDR1 is SGHRS and CDR2 is YFSETQ. V shed 4 bases and J shed 4 bases, with 11 bases lying between them. The CDR3 is 13 amino acids. Written as DNA, the CDR3 is TGCGCCAGCAGCCTACCAGAGGGCACTGAAGCTTTCTTT. This encodes CASSLPEGTEAFF. Combining the CDR3 with reference TRBV5-1 and TRBJ1-1 gives the whole variable domain KAGVTQTPRYLIKTRGQQVTLSCSPISGHRSVSWYQQTPGQGLQFLFEYFSETQRNKGNFPGRFSGRQFSNSRSEMNVSTLELGDSALYLCASSLPEGTEAFFGQGTRLTVV.

The table lists this clonotype with many counts. V usage is TRBV19 and J usage is TRBJ2-1; D is unresolved. The germline V and J ends were trimmed by 5 bases and 6 bases, with 11 bases remaining between them. Per the germline V gene, CDR1 is LNHDA and CDR2 is SQIVND (reference sequence). The length of the CDR3 is 13 residues. CDR3 in amino acids: CASSGEGRNEQFF. As DNA, the CDR3 is TGTGCCAGTAGTGGAGAAGGGCGCAATGAGCAGTTCTTC.

This clonotype was observed a handful of times. The chain joins TRBV19 to TRBJ2-1; 10 positions match TRBD1. The J segment lost 6 bases and the V segment lost 5 bases, leaving 13 bases of the junction unmatched. Germline V gene data show CDR1 as LNHDA and CDR2 as SQIVND (reference sequence). The CDR3 spans 17 residues. CDR3 coding DNA: TGTGCCAGTAGTCGGACAGGGGGACCTTTTGTTGGCAATGAGCAGTTCTTC. Protein sequence: CASSRTGGPFVGNEQFF.

The rearrangement uses TRBV27 and TRBJ2-5, with 8 bases that match TRBD1. The CDR3 totals 15 residues. Germline lookup yields CDR1 MNHEY and CDR2 SMNVEV (reference sequence). The V gene end was trimmed by 6 bases and the J gene end by 0 bases; junction bases not matched to a gene: 6. Written as DNA, the CDR3 is TGTGCCAGCAGAACGAACAGGGGGTACCAAGAGACCCAGTACTTC. This encodes CASRTNRGYQETQYF.

This clonotype appeared a few times. The chain uses TRBV6-2 or TRBV6-3 and TRBJ1-2, with 9 positions matching TRBD1. Germline CDR1 MNHEY, CDR2 SVGEGT. The CDR3 totals 13 residues. V shed 6 bases, J shed 7 bases, and the junction held 6 bases outside the gene matches. This CDR3 is CASRRTGGRGYTF. The CDR3 coding sequence is TGTGCCAGCAGACGCACAGGGGGCCGTGGCTACACCTTC.

This clonotype was recorded many times. The CDR3 region has the DNA TGTGCCAGCAGCGCACAGGTCATTAACACCGGGGAGCTGTTTTTT. It encodes CASSAQVINTGELFF. V gene TRBV7-2 combines with J gene TRBJ2-2, with D possibly being TRBD1 (5 bases). The CDR3 totals 15 residues. The V gene's germline CDR1 is SGHTA and CDR2 FQGNSA. Trimming stripped 5 bases from V and 2 bases from J, with 12 bases between. Combining the CDR3 with reference TRBV7-2 and TRBJ2-2 gives the whole variable domain GAGVSQSPSNKVTEKGKDVELRCDPISGHTALYWYRQSLGQGLEFLIYFQGNSAPDKSGLPSDRFSAERTGGSVSTLTIQRTQQEDSAVYLCASSAQVINTGELFFGEGSRLTVL.

The gene calls are TRBV27 and TRBJ2-3; D tentatively reads TRBD1 or TRBD2 (5 bases each). The V gene lost 11 bases and the J gene lost 1 base, with 16 bases spanning the gap. This CDR3 spans 14 amino acids. Germline-derived CDR1 and CDR2 are MNHEY and SMNVEV (reference sequence). CDR3 coding DNA: TGTGCCTCCCAGGTGGGGCGGGGCACAGATACGCAGTATTTT. This sequence encodes CASQVGRGTDTQYF.

V gene TRBV6-6 combines with J gene TRBJ1-2, with 10 bases that match TRBD1. This CDR3 is 14 amino acids long. CDR1 is MNHNY, CDR2 SVGAGI, per germline (reference sequence). The trim removed 6 bases at V and 3 bases at J, leaving 4 bases unmatched. The CDR3 reads CASRTGTGDYGYTF. In DNA form, the CDR3 reads TGTGCCAGCAGGACCGGGACAGGGGACTATGGCTACACCTTC.

This clonotype was observed many times. V gene TRBV18 combines with J gene TRBJ2-1; the match to TRBD2 covers 11 bases. The CDR3 sequence is 15 residues long. The V segment lost 4 bases and the J segment 3 bases; nucleotides outside the gene matches: 2. Per the germline V gene, CDR1 is KGHSH and CDR2 is LQKENI. The CDR3 region is CASSQGTSGYNEQFF. In DNA form, the CDR3 reads TGTGCCAGCTCACAAGGGACTAGCGGCTACAATGAGCAGTTCTTC.

This clonotype was recorded many times. The chain employs TRBV7-2 and TRBJ1-1, with D hard to call. This CDR3 contains 15 residues. V lost 0 bases to trimming and J lost 2 bases, with 10 bases between them. Germline V gene data show CDR1 as SGHTA and CDR2 as FQGNSA. CDR3 nucleotides: TGTGCCAGCAGCTTAGCGCTCTCAGTCAACACTGAAGCTTTCTTT. Its translation is CASSLALSVNTEAFF.

This clonotype came up many times. The chain is built from TRBV12-3 or TRBV12-4 and TRBJ2-3; D remains ambiguous. Between the trimmed V and J ends, which lost 5 bases and 4 bases, there was a span of 10 bases. The CDR3 extends over 13 amino acids. The CDR3 here is CASSPPPSDTQYF. The CDR3 bases are TGTGCCAGCAGTCCCCCCCCCTCAGATACGCAGTATTTT.

This clonotype came up many times. The chain uses TRBV7-2 and TRBJ1-1, with 9 bases lining up with TRBD1. The CDR3 spans 13 residues. The germline V gene has CDR1 SGHTA and CDR2 FQGNSA. After removal of 5 bases from V and 6 bases from J, the junction contained 4 bases not matched to a gene. The CDR3 region has the DNA TGTGCCAGCAGCCCACAGGGGGCGTCTGAAGCTTTCTTT. As protein: CASSPQGASEAFF.

The V gene is TRBV7-2, the J gene TRBJ1-4; D is unclear. The length of the CDR3 is 13 residues. V lost 1 base to trimming and J lost 5 bases, with 5 bases between them. Per the germline V gene, CDR1 is SGHTA and CDR2 is FQGNSA. CDR3 bases: TGTGCCAGCAGCTTAGAGTTCAATGAAAAACTGTTTTTT. It codes for CASSLEFNEKLFF.

The gene calls are TRBV10-3 and TRBJ2-5; D might be TRBD1 or TRBD2, each matching 5 bases. The CDR3 runs 14 residues. The germline V gene has CDR1 ENHRY and CDR2 SYGVKD. The V end was cut by 7 bases, the J end by 0 bases, with 12 bases between. CDR3 sequence reads: CAITRDPYQETQYF. In DNA, the CDR3 is TGTGCCATCACCCGGGACCCGTACCAAGAGACCCAGTACTTC.

CDR3 in amino acids: CASSINSRGGGGTQYF. The DNA of the CDR3 is TGTGCCAGTAGTATTAACTCGCGGGGCGGCGGTGGTACGCAGTATTTT. The J gene is TRBJ2-3, the V gene TRBV19; tentative D call: TRBD2 (6 bases). Germline V gene data show CDR1 as LNHDA and CDR2 as SQIVND (reference sequence). The CDR3 consists of 16 residues. Deletions cut 3 bases from V and 8 bases from J, with 21 bases between.

The gene calls are TRBV2 and TRBJ2-4, with 8 positions matching TRBD2. The V segment lost 4 bases and the J segment 8 bases; nucleotides outside the gene matches: 10. The CDR3 runs 15 residues. CDR1 is SNHLY and CDR2 is FYNNEI in the germline V gene. The CDR3 nucleotides are TGTGCCAGCAGTGGAGGTCTTGGTAGCGGGGACATTCAGTACTTC. Protein: CASSGGLGSGDIQYF.

This clonotype was observed a few times. The chain joins TRBV20-1 to TRBJ2-7; D remains unclear. This CDR3 has 11 residues. Germline V gives CDR1 DFQATT, CDR2 SNEGSKA (reference sequence). Trimming took 3 bases from V and 4 from J, leaving 7 bases between them. CDR3 DNA: TGCAGTGCTAGTGGCCGGTACGAGCAGTACTTC. This codes for CSASGRYEQYF.

There are many counts of this clonotype. V and J are TRBV7-8 and TRBJ2-3; 7 bases align to TRBD2. CDR1 is SGHVS, CDR2 FQNEAQ, per germline. There are 16 residues in the CDR3. V lost 5 bases to trimming and J lost 3 bases; unmatched junction nucleotides: 11. The CDR3 DNA sequence: TGTGCCAGCAGCGAAGACTCTAGCGGTTGGACAGATACGCAGTATTTT. Translation gives CASSEDSSGWTDTQYF.

This clonotype showed up many times. The V call is TRBV10-3, the J call TRBJ2-1, with 9 bases that match TRBD1. Germline values: CDR1 ENHRY, CDR2 SYGVKD. The V and J ends lost 6 bases and 7 bases, in that order; junction bases with no gene match: 13. This CDR3 spans 16 amino acids. The DNA of the CDR3 is TGTGCCATCAGGCCACCCGGGACAGGGCATGTTAATGAGCAGTTCTTC. Encoded protein: CAIRPPGTGHVNEQFF.